A single TCR beta chain is shown here with its context. Antigen specificity is unknown. A second PCR of about 6 to 11 cycles used a sample-barcoded 5' primer and a J-beta primer mix. All samples gave at least 2.5 million CDR3-containing paired-end reads. One entry per CDR3 protein, called by TCRdb with MiXCR from the 5' RACE reads. The sample holds more than 1.4 million distinct CDR3 sequences, 42% seen once. The data were obtained in a study of blood T cells in healthy people across ages. Study-level findings and limits: No conclusive comparison of naive versus antigen-experienced cells was possible with unsorted PBMCs. Diversity figures based on one million T cells were deemed too low.

The CDR3 runs 12 residues. Germline V CDR1 and CDR2: ENHRY, SYGVKD. Peripheral blood from each donor was collected in a volume of 8 to 10 milliliters. The chain joins TRBV10-3 to TRBJ2-1; 7 bases fit TRBD2. The DNA end is a closer match to TRBJ2-7, so the J assignment may be wrong. The TCR originated in a young woman in good health. The sequenced material came from blood. The CDR3 loop is CAIRGDYNEQYF. For the CDR3, the DNA is TGTGCCATCAGGGGGGACTACAATGAGCAGTACTTC.